The clone carrying this T cell receptor beta chain appeared a few times. V was clipped by 6 bases and J by 6 bases; unmatched bases: 4. Germline values: CDR1 SEHNR, CDR2 FQNEAQ (reference sequence). The CDR3 has 15 residues. Here immunoSEQ multiplex PCR was the method, and the copy in TCRdb shows in-frame clones only, minus some. The sample lists roughly 69,000 clones; approximately 79% were seen once. This sample was taken from a study of radiotherapy plus CTLA-4 blockade in lung cancer. The chain couples TRBV7-9 to TRBJ1-6; 11 bases agree with TRBD1. The material sequenced was peripheral blood, taken from a patient treated with radiotherapy plus ipilimumab. The sequence was collected from a human donor with non-small cell lung cancer whose response to radiotherapy plus ipilimumab could not be evaluated. Some clones in this sample may be carry-over from other donors' samples. The CDR3 loop reads CASRPGTGGNSPLHF. DNA of the CDR3: TGTGCCAGCAGACCCGGGACAGGGGGTAATTCACCCCTCCACTTT.